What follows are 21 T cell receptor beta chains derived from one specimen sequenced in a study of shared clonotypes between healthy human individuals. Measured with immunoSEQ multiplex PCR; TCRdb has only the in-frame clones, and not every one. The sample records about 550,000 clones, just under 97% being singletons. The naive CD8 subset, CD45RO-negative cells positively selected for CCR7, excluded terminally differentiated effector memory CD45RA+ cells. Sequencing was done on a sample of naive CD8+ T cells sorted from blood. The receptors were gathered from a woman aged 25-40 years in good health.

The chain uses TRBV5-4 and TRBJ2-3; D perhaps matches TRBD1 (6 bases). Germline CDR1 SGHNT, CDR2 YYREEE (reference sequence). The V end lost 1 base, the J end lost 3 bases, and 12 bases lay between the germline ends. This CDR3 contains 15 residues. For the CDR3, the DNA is TGTGCCAGCAGCTTGAGCTGGGGGCAGACAGATACGCAGTATTTT. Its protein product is CASSLSWGQTDTQYF.

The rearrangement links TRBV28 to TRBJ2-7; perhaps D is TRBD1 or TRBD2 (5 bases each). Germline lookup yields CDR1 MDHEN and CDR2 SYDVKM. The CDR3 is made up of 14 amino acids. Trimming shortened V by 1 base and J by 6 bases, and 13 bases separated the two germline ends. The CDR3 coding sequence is TGTGCCAGCAGTTTATCCCAGGGTGGGAGCGAGCAGTACTTC. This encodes CASSLSQGGSEQYF.

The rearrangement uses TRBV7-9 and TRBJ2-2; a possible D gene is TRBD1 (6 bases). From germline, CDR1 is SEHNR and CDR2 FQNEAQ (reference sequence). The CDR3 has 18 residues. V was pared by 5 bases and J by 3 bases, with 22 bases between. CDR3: CASSPTGSRKPYTGELFF. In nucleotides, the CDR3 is TGTGCCAGCAGCCCCACAGGGTCCCGCAAACCTTACACCGGGGAGCTGTTTTTT.

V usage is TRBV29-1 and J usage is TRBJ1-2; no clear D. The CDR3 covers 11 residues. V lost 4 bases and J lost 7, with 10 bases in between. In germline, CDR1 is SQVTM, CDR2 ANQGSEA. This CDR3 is CSVVFGPGYTF. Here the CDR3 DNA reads TGCAGCGTTGTATTTGGGCCTGGCTACACCTTC.

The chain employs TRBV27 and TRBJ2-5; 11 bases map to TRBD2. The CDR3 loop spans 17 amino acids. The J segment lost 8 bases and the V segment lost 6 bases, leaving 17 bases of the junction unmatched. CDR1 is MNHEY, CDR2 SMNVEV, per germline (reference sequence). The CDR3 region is CASSSGASGRNVRTQYF. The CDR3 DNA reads TGTGCCAGCAGCTCCGGGGCTAGCGGGAGGAATGTGAGAACCCAGTACTTC.

CDR3 sequence: CASSFHPAPSGSFGNEQFF. For the CDR3, the DNA is TGTGCCAGCAGCTTCCACCCGGCGCCTAGCGGGAGTTTTGGCAATGAGCAGTTCTTC. This sequence joins TRBV11-1 and TRBJ2-1; 10 bases map to TRBD2. The CDR3 extends over 19 amino acids. V gave up 3 bases and J gave up 6 bases; unmatched junction bases: 17. Germline V gives CDR1 SGHAT, CDR2 FQDESV (reference sequence).

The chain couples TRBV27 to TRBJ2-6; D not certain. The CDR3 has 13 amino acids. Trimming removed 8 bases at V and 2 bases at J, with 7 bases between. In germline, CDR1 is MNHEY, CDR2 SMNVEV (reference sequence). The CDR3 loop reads CASLRPGANVLTF. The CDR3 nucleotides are TGTGCCAGCCTCCGTCCTGGGGCCAACGTCCTGACTTTC.

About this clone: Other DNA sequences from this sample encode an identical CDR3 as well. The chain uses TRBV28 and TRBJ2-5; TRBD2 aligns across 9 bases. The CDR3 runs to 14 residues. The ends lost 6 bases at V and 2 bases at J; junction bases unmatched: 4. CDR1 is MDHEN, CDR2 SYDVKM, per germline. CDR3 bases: TGTGCCAGCAGCCTGACTAGCGGTCAAGAGACCCAGTACTTC. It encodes CASSLTSGQETQYF. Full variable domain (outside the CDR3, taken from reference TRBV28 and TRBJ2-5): DVKVTQSSRYLVKRTGEKVFLECVQDMDHENMFWYRQDPGLGLRLIYFSYDVKMKEKGDIPEGYSVSREKKERFSLILESASTNQTSMYLCASSLTSGQETQYFGPGTRLLVL.

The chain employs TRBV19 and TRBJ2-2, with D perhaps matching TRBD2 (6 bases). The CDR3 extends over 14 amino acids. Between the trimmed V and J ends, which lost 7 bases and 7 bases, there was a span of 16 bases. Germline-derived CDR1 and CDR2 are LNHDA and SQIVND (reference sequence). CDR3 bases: TGTGCCAGTATTAGGGCGGGATCTTTCGGGGAGCTGTTTTTT. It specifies CASIRAGSFGELFF. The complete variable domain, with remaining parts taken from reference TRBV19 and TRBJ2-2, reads DGGITQSPKYLFRKEGQNVTLSCEQNLNHDAMYWYRQDPGQGLRLIYYSQIVNDFQKGDIAEGYSVSREKKESFPLTVTSAQKNPTAFYLCASIRAGSFGELFFGEGSRLTVL.

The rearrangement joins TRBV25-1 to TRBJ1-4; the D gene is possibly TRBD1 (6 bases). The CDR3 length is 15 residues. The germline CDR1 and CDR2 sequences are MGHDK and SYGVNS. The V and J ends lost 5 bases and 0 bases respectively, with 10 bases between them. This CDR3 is CASSRTDPTNEKLFF. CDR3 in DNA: TGTGCCAGCAGTCGGACAGACCCAACTAATGAAAAACTGTTTTTT.

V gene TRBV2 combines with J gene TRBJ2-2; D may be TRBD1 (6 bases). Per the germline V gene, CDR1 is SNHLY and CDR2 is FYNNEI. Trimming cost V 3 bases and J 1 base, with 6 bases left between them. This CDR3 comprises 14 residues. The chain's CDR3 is CASSETGNTGELFF. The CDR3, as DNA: TGTGCCAGCAGTGAGACAGGGAACACCGGGGAGCTGTTTTTT. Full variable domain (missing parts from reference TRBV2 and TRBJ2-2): EPEVTQTPSHQVTQMGQEVILRCVPISNHLYFYWYRQILGQKVEFLVSFYNNEISEKSEIFDDQFSVERPDGSNFTLKIRSTKLEDSAMYFCASSETGNTGELFFGEGSRLTVL.

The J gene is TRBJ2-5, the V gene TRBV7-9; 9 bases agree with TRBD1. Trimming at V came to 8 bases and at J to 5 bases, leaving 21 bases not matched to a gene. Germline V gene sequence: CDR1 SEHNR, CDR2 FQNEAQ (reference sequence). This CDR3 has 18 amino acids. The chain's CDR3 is CASGKTSGQGVIGETQYF. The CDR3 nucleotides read TGTGCCAGCGGTAAAACCTCGGGACAGGGTGTAATAGGGGAGACCCAGTACTTC.

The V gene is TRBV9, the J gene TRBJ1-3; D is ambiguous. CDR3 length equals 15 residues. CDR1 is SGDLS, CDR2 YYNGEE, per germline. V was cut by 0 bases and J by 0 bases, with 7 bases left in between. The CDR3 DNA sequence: TGTGCCAGCAGCGTAGGGTACCTCTCTGGAAACACCATATATTTT. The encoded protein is CASSVGYLSGNTIYF.

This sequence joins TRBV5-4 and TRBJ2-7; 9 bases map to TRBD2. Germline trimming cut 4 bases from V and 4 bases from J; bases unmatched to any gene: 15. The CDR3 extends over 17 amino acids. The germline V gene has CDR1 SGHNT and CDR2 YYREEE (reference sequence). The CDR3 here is CASSPGLPGTSRYEQYF. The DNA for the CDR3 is TGTGCCAGCAGCCCAGGGTTACCCGGGACTAGCAGATACGAGCAGTACTTC.

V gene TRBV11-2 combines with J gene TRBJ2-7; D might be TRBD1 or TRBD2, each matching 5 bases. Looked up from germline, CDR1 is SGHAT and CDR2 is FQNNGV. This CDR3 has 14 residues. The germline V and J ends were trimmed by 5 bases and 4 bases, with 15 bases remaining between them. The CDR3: CASSPGLGGYEQYF. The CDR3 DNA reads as TGTGCCAGCAGCCCGGGGCTTGGGGGTTACGAGCAGTACTTC.

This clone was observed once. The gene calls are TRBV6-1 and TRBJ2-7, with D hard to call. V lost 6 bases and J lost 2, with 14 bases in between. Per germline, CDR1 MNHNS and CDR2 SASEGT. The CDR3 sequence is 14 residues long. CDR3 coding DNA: TGTGCCAGCAGGAATCCGTGGAATCCCTACGAGCAGTACTTC. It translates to CASRNPWNPYEQYF.

CDR3: CASSLTHNQETQYF. CDR3 DNA sequence: TGTGCCAGCAGTTTAACTCATAACCAAGAGACCCAGTACTTC. The J gene is TRBJ2-5, the V gene TRBV27; D unresolved. Germline CDR1 and CDR2: MNHEY and SMNVEV (reference sequence). This CDR3 has 14 residues. The germline V and J ends were trimmed by 2 bases and 0 bases, with 7 bases remaining between them.

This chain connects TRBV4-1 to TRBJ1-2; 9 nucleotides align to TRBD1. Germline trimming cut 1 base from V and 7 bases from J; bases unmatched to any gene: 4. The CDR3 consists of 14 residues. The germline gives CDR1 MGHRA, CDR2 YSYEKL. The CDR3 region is CASSQVGTGSGYTF. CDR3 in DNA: TGCGCCAGCAGCCAAGTGGGGACAGGGTCTGGCTACACCTTC.

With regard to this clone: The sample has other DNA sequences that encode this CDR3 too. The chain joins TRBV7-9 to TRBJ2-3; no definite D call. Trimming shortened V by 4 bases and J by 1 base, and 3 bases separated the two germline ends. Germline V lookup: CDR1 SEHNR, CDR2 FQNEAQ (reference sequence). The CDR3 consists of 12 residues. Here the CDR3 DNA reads TGTGCCAGCAGCTCAGGCACAGATACGCAGTATTTT. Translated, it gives CASSSGTDTQYF. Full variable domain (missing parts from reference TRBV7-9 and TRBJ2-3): DTGVSQNPRHKITKRGQNVTFRCDPISEHNRLYWYRQTLGQGPEFLTYFQNEAQLEKSRLLSDRFSAERPKGSFSTLEIQRTEQGDSAMYLCASSSGTDTQYFGPGTRLTVL.

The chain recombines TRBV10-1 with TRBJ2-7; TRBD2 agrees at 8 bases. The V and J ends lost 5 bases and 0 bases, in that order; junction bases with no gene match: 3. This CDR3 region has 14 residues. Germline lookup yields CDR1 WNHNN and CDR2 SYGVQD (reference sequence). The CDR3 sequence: CASSPGLASYEQYF. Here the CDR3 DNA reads TGCGCCAGCAGTCCCGGACTAGCCTCCTACGAGCAGTACTTC.

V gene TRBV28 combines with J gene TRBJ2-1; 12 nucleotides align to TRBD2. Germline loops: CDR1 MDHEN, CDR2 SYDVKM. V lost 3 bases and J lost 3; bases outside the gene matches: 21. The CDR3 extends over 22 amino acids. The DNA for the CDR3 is TGTGCCAGCAGTTTGGGGACGCCGGGACTAGCGGGTAAGAGAGTGGTCTACAATGAGCAGTTCTTC. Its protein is CASSLGTPGLAGKRVVYNEQFF. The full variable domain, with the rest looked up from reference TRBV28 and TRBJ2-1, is DVKVTQSSRYLVKRTGEKVFLECVQDMDHENMFWYRQDPGLGLRLIYFSYDVKMKEKGDIPEGYSVSREKKERFSLILESASTNQTSMYLCASSLGTPGLAGKRVVYNEQFFGPGTRLTVL.